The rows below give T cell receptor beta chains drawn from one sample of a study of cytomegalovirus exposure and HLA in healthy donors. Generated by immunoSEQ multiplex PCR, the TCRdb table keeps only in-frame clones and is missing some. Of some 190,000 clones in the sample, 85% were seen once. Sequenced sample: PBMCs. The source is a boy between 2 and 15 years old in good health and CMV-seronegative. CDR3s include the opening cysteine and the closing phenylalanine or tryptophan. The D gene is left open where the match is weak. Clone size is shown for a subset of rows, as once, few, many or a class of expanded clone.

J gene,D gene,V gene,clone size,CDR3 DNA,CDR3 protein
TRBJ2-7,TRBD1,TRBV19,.,TGTGCCAGTAGTACGGACAGGGGACCGAACTACGAGCAGTACTTC,CASSTDRGPNYEQYF
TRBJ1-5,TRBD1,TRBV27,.,TGTGCCAGCAGGGCCGACAGGGTGGGGCAACAGCCCCAGCATTTT,CASRADRVGQQPQHF
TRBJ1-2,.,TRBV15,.,TGTGCCACCAGCAGAGAGGACAGAAAAGGGGGCTACACCTTC,CATSREDRKGGYTF
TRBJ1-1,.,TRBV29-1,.,TGCAGCGTTGAGGGGGGTGGAGAAGCTTTCTTT,CSVEGGGEAFF
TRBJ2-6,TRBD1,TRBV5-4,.,TGTGCCAGCAGCCCGGGACAGGTTGGGAGGTCTGTATCTGGGGCCAACGTCCTGACTTTC,CASSPGQVGRSVSGANVLTF
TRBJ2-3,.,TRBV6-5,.,TGTGCCAGCAGAACGGGGGGCCGCAGAACAGATACGCAGTATTTT,CASRTGGRRTDTQYF
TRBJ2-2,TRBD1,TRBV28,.,TGTGCCAGCAGTGGACAGGGAAGCGGGGAGCTGTTTTTT,CASSGQGSGELFF
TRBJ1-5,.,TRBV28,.,TGTGCCAGCAGTTCAAACAGGGCCCTCAATCAGCCCCAGCATTTT,CASSSNRALNQPQHF
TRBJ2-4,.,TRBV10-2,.,TGCGCCAGCAGTGAGTTACGGGCGGGCCTAGCCAAAAACATTCAGTACTTC,CASSELRAGLAKNIQYF
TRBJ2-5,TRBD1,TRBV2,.,TGTGTCACAGGGGGTCGGGCCCGAAGGGGGGTGGAGACCCAGTACTTC,CVTGGRARRGVETQYF
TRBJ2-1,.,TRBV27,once,TGTGCCAGCAGTTTTTCCCCTCTCCGCGGCGCCTACAATGAGCAGTTCTTC,CASSFSPLRGAYNEQFF
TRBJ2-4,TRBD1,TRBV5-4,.,TGTGCCAGCAGCGCACAACAGGGGGCCCAGCTTAAGGAGGCCAAAAACATTCAGTACTTC,CASSAQQGAQLKEAKNIQYF
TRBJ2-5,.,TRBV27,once,TGTGCCAGCAGTTTAAGCGGATCGTGGGAGACCCAGTACTTC,CASSLSGSWETQYF
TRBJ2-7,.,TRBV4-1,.,TGCGCCAGCAGGCTACAGGGGAGCGGGAGCTACGAGCAGTACTTC,CASRLQGSGSYEQYF
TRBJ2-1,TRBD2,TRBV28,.,TGTGCCAGCAGCCCACTAGCGCGGTACAATGAGCAGTTCTTC,CASSPLARYNEQFF
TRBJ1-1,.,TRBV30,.,TGTGCCTGGAGTAAACGAGGGGGCACTGAAGCTTTCTTT,CAWSKRGGTEAFF
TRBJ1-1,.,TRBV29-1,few,TGCAGCGTTGAGACCCGAGGGCGGGGGCTATACACTGAAGCTTTCTTT,CSVETRGRGLYTEAFF
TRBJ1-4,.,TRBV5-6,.,TGTGCCAGCAGCTTGTCCCACTCAACTAATGAAAAACTGTTTTTT,CASSLSHSTNEKLFF
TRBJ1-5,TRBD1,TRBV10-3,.,TGTGCCATCAGCCGACAGGGTGATGAGCCCCAGCATTTT,CAISRQGDEPQHF
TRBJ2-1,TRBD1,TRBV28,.,TGTGCCAGCAGCCAAGGGACAGGGGGCGGGCAGTTCTTC,CASSQGTGGGQFF
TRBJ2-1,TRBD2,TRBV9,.,TGTGCCAGCAGCGCCCTAGCGGGGGCGGGTTACGAGCAGTTCTTC,CASSALAGAGYEQFF
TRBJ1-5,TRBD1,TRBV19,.,TGTGCCAGTAGCGCCGGGACAGGGAATCAGCCCCAGCATTTT,CASSAGTGNQPQHF
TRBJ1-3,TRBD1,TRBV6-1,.,TGTGCCAGCAGTGAACCGGGACAGGGGTCTGGAAACACCATATATTTT,CASSEPGQGSGNTIYF
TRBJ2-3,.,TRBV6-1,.,TGTGCCAGCAGTAGGACAGTTAGCACAGATACGCAGTATTTT,CASSRTVSTDTQYF
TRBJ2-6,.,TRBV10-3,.,TGTGCCATCAGTGAATTAGATTCCGGGGCCAACGTCCTGACTTTC,CAISELDSGANVLTF
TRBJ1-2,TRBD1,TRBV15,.,TGTGCCACCAGCAGAGCAGTAGGGACAGCTAACTATGGCTACACCTTC,CATSRAVGTANYGYTF
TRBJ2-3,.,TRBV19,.,TGTGCCAGTAGTATAGGCGAACGATACACAGATACGCAGTATTTT,CASSIGERYTDTQYF
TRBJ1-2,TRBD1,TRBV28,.,TGTGCCAGCAGTCCGACAGGGATCTCTAGTAGCTACACCTTC,CASSPTGISSSYTF
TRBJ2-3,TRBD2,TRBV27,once,TGTGCCAGCAGTTTATCATCTGGGACTAGCGGGCCAGATACGCAGTATTTT,CASSLSSGTSGPDTQYF
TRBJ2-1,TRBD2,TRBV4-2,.,TGTGCCAGCAGCCTTATGTCTAGCGGGGGGGCCCCCTACAATGAGCAGTTCTTC,CASSLMSSGGAPYNEQFF
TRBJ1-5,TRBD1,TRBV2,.,TGTGCCAGCAGGGGGGACAGGAGAGGGGGCAATCAGCCCCAGCATTTT,CASRGDRRGGNQPQHF
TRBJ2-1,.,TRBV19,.,TGTGCCACCCAACACCCCCCGGGCCAGGGGAATGAGCAGTTCTTC,CATQHPPGQGNEQFF
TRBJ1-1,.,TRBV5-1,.,TGCGCCAGCAGTCCTCAGGGGAGGGGAATGAACACTGAAGCTTTCTTT,CASSPQGRGMNTEAFF
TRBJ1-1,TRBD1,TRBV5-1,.,TGCGCCAGCAGCTTGGTACAGGGGGCCAACACTGAAGCTTTCTTT,CASSLVQGANTEAFF
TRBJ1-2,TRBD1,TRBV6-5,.,TGTGCCAGCAGTTACTCGGGACAGACCTATGGCTACACCTTC,CASSYSGQTYGYTF
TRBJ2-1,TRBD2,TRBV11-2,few,TGTGCCAGCAGCTTTGGGATCCTAGCGGGAGAGGTTGGGCCTAATGAGCAGTTCTTC,CASSFGILAGEVGPNEQFF
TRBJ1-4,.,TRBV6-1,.,TGTGCCAGCAGTGAAGTGGCGGGGGAAAAACTGTTTTTT,CASSEVAGEKLFF
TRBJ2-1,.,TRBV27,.,TGTGCCAGCAGTCCCCTGAAGTTAGGGGGGGGACTCGATGAGCAGTTCTTC,CASSPLKLGGGLDEQFF
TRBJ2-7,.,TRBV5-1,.,TGCGCCAGCAGCTTCGGGCGCAGGGGAAACTACGAGCAGTACTTC,CASSFGRRGNYEQYF
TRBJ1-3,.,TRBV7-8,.,TGTGCCAGCAGCTTAGACAGGTCCTCTGGAAACACCATATATTTT,CASSLDRSSGNTIYF
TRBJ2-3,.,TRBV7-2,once,TGTGCCAGCAGCTTAGCTCTATTAGGGAGGACGGCCAGCACAGATACGCAGTATTTT,CASSLALLGRTASTDTQYF